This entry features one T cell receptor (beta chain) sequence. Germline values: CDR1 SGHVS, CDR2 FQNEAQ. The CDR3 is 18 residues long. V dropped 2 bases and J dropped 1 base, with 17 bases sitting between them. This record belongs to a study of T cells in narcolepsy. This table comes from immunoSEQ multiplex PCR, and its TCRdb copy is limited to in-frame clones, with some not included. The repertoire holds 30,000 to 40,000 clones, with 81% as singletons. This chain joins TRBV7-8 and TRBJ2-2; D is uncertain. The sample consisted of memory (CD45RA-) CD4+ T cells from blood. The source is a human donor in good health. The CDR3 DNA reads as TGTGCCAGCAGCTTACCCACGGGCTCAATAGGGAACACCGGGGAGCTGTTTTTT. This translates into CASSLPTGSIGNTGELFF.